This TCR beta chain is drawn from a study of CD4 and CD8 cells across lung adenocarcinoma regions. The CDR3 runs to 14 residues. Germline values: CDR1 MNHNS, CDR2 SASEGT. Trimming cost V 7 bases and J 11 bases, with 22 bases left between them. TCRdb recomputed calls from the PCR reads with MiXCR, one row per CDR3 protein. The table records more than 11,000 distinct CDR3 sequences, around 45% of them present only once. Samples came from patients with localized non-small cell lung adenocarcinoma. Sequencing used CD4+ T cells from the center of a lung tumor. The clonotype originates from a male donor with lung adenocarcinoma. The CD4 and CD8 labels of this study may be unreliable. The chain links TRBV6-1 to TRBJ2-3; tentatively, D is TRBD1 or TRBD2 (5 bases each). The CDR3 nucleotides are TGTGCCAGCAAGGGTGGGTCAGGGAGAAATATGCAGTATTTT. This gives the protein CASKGGSGRNMQYF.